Following are 29 T cell receptor beta chains from one sample sequenced in a study of cytomegalovirus exposure and HLA in healthy donors. The PCR employed 60 Vbeta primers together with 13 Jbeta primers. The table came from immunoSEQ multiplex PCR; TCRdb's copy has only in-frame clones and leaves some out. Among around 84,000 clones listed, approximately 80% were seen once. Source material: PBMCs. The receptor set was obtained from a human donor in good health.

For the CDR3, the DNA is TGTGCCAGCAGTTTCCAGGGAAGGGGCTCCTACGAGCAGTACTTC. Protein sequence: CASSFQGRGSYEQYF. J is TRBJ2-7 and V is TRBV6-5; D perhaps matches TRBD1 (5 bases). The ends were cut back, 4 bases at V and 0 bases at J, with 13 bases in the middle. Looked up from germline, CDR1 is MNHEY and CDR2 is SVGAGI. The CDR3 contains 15 residues.

The rearrangement links TRBV2 to TRBJ2-3, with 7 nucleotides matching TRBD1. Germline CDR1 reads SNHLY; CDR2 reads FYNNEI. The CDR3 contains 17 residues. V shed 5 bases and J 0 bases; nucleotides not matched to a gene: 11. In DNA form, the CDR3 reads TGTGCCAGCAGTTACTCCGGACAGGAAGCTAGCACAGATACGCAGTATTTT. As protein: CASSYSGQEASTDTQYF.

The chain links TRBV30 to TRBJ2-1; D perhaps matches TRBD2 (5 bases). The CDR3 contains 13 residues. Trimming removed 0 bases at V and 7 bases at J, with 10 bases between. Germline V gene lookup returns CDR1 GTSNPN and CDR2 SVGIG (reference sequence). CDR3 coding DNA: TGTGCCTGGAGTGTACATCCGGGGAATGAGCAGTTCTTC. Amino acid sequence: CAWSVHPGNEQFF.

The V gene is TRBV30, the J gene TRBJ2-7, with 10 bases that match TRBD2. There are 15 residues in the CDR3. CDR1 and CDR2 (germline): GTSNPN, SVGIG (reference sequence). The ends lost 2 bases at V and 5 bases at J; junction bases unmatched: 9. In nucleotides, the CDR3 is TGTGCCTGGAGTCCTAGCGGGGGCGGCTTCCACGAGCAGTACTTC. This gives the protein CAWSPSGGGFHEQYF. The full variable domain, rest sourced from reference TRBV30 and TRBJ2-7, is SQTIHQWPATLVQPVGSPLSLECTVEGTSNPNLYWYRQAAGRGLQLLFYSVGIGQISSEVPQNLSASRPQDRQFILSSKKLLLSDSGFYLCAWSPSGGGFHEQYFGPGTRLTVT.

The V and J genes are TRBV6-6 and TRBJ2-3, with TRBD2 matching over 9 bases. The germline CDR1 and CDR2 sequences are MNHNY and SVGAGI (reference sequence). The trim removed 7 bases at V and 7 bases at J, leaving 12 bases unmatched. The CDR3 length is 15 residues. The CDR3 region has the DNA TGTGCCAGCACCCCACAGGGCGGGGGGGCAAATACGCAGTATTTT. This sequence encodes CASTPQGGGANTQYF.

V and J are TRBV5-6 and TRBJ1-2, with D unresolved. The CDR3 contains 14 residues. V dropped 0 bases and J dropped 8 bases, with 14 bases sitting between them. Germline CDR1 SGHDT, CDR2 YYEEEE. CDR3 amino acids: CASSLGSGFGGYTF. The CDR3 bases are TGTGCCAGCAGCTTGGGTTCGGGGTTTGGCGGCTACACCTTC. Supplemented by reference TRBV5-6 and TRBJ1-2, the full variable domain reads DAGVTQSPTHLIKTRGQQVTLRCSPKSGHDTVSWYQQALGQGPQFIFQYYEEEERQRGNFPDRFSGHQFPNYSSELNVNALLLGDSALYLCASSLGSGFGGYTFGSGTRLTVV.

CDR3 protein: CASSLAPGGETQYF. The CDR3 DNA is TGCGCCAGCAGCTTGGCTCCCGGCGGGGAGACCCAGTACTTC. This chain joins TRBV5-1 and TRBJ2-5, with D possibly matching TRBD2 (5 bases). Germline V lookup: CDR1 SGHRS, CDR2 YFSETQ. V dropped 0 bases and J dropped 5 bases, with 11 bases sitting between them. The CDR3 loop spans 14 amino acids. Full variable domain (outside the CDR3, taken from reference TRBV5-1 and TRBJ2-5): KAGVTQTPRYLIKTRGQQVTLSCSPISGHRSVSWYQQTPGQGLQFLFEYFSETQRNKGNFPGRFSGRQFSNSRSEMNVSTLELGDSALYLCASSLAPGGETQYFGPGTRLLVL.

The CDR3 is CASSLASGAGLGNQPQHF. DNA for the CDR3: TGTGCCAGCAGCTTGGCCTCGGGTGCAGGGTTGGGCAATCAGCCCCAGCATTTT. This rearrangement joins TRBV5-8 to TRBJ1-5; D is possibly TRBD1 (5 bases). Between the trimmed V and J ends, which lost 0 bases and 2 bases, there was a span of 18 bases. This CDR3 has 18 amino acids. Germline V CDR1 and CDR2: SGHTS, YDEGEE.

The chain uses TRBV25-1 and TRBJ1-4; 8 bases are a match to TRBD1. Germline CDR1 and CDR2: MGHDK and SYGVNS. The CDR3 is 14 amino acids. After removal of 6 bases from V and 3 bases from J, the junction contained 3 bases not matched to a gene. DNA of the CDR3: TGTGCCAGCAGACCGACAGGGGCTAATGAAAAACTGTTTTTT. This sequence encodes CASRPTGANEKLFF.

This clone was seen only a few times. This chain connects TRBV7-7 to TRBJ2-5; TRBD2 might be the D (6 bases). The length of the CDR3 is 12 residues. Trimming removed 0 bases from V and 7 bases from J, with 6 bases in between. Germline V gene data show CDR1 as SSHAT and CDR2 as FNYEAQ (reference sequence). The CDR3 DNA is TGTGCCAGCAGCTTAGCCGGGGGGACCCAGTACTTC. Protein product: CASSLAGGTQYF.

This clone was detected a few times. The chain carries TRBV7-9 and TRBJ1-1, with D possibly being TRBD1 (5 bases). V was shortened by 4 bases and J by 2 bases, with 14 bases between the two germline ends. This CDR3 region has 15 residues. Germline V gene sequence: CDR1 SEHNR, CDR2 FQNEAQ (reference sequence). In DNA form, the CDR3 reads TGTGCCAGCAGCTCCCTGGGGCTGAGCAACACTGAAGCTTTCTTT. It specifies CASSSLGLSNTEAFF.

This clone has just one count. The CDR3 does not end in the conserved phenylalanine or tryptophan, so this is likely a read error. The DNA is left out, because the CDR3 cannot be placed on it with certainty; the CDR3 is given as TCRdb lists it. The chain is built from TRBV5-8 and TRBJ1-1; whether TRBD1, the table's D call, matches the DNA was not checked. The V gene's germline CDR1 is SGHTS and CDR2 YDEGEE. The CDR3 adds up to 9 amino acids, both ends counted. CDR3 loop: CASSWTVLL.

This rearrangement joins TRBV7-2 to TRBJ2-3, with D perhaps matching TRBD1 (5 bases). The CDR3 consists of 13 residues. The V gene lost 2 bases and the J gene lost 7 bases, with 10 bases spanning the gap. Per germline, CDR1 SGHTA and CDR2 FQGNSA. CDR3 coding DNA: TGTGCCAGCAGCTTACGACAGTTCCATACGCAGTATTTT. Translated: CASSLRQFHTQYF.

This clone showed up just a few times. The J gene is TRBJ1-3, the V gene TRBV6-1; D is perhaps TRBD1 (6 bases). Trimming took off 5 bases at V and 8 bases at J, with 19 bases between the two ends. The CDR3 has 15 amino acids. Germline values: CDR1 MNHNS, CDR2 SASEGT. The CDR3 coding sequence is TGTGCCAGCAGTTCCGGGACAAGTACGGGATACACCATATATTTT. Amino acids: CASSSGTSTGYTIYF.

The chain has TRBV9 and TRBJ2-2; no reliable D call. Trimming pared 2 bases from V and 4 bases from J, leaving 15 bases between. Per germline, CDR1 SGDLS and CDR2 YYNGEE. The CDR3 covers 16 residues. The CDR3, as DNA: TGTGCCAGCAGCGTTCGTTTGAGAGAAAGCACCGGGGAGCTGTTTTTT. The encoded protein is CASSVRLRESTGELFF.

The J gene is TRBJ2-5, the V gene TRBV12-5; TRBD2 agrees at 11 bases. The CDR3 contains 18 residues. Germline V gives CDR1 LGHNT, CDR2 FRNRAP. With 4 bases clipped from V and 4 bases from J, the junction kept 14 bases outside the gene matches. Here the CDR3 DNA reads TGTGCTAGTGGTTGGAACGTTGGTAGCGGGGGGGGTAGAGAGACCCAGTACTTC. As protein: CASGWNVGSGGGRETQYF.

This clone has a handful of counts. The chain combines TRBV6-5 with TRBJ1-5; D is possibly TRBD1 (6 bases). Germline CDR1 and CDR2: MNHEY and SVGAGI. CDR3 size: 15 residues. Trimming shortened V by 6 bases and J by 4 bases, and 16 bases separated the two germline ends. The CDR3 reads CASRGGTGLNQPQHF. Here the CDR3 DNA reads TGTGCCAGCAGAGGGGGAACAGGATTAAATCAGCCCCAGCATTTT.

V usage is TRBV7-2 and J usage is TRBJ1-2; 9 bases agree with TRBD1. This CDR3 contains 15 residues. J was trimmed by 7 bases and V by 2 bases; bases with no gene match: 8. The germline V gene has CDR1 SGHTA and CDR2 FQGNSA. The CDR3 DNA is TGTGCCAGCAGCTTATTGGGACAGGGTGAGACTGGCTACACCTTC. It translates to CASSLLGQGETGYTF. Complete variable domain (other parts from reference TRBV7-2 and TRBJ1-2): GAGVSQSPSNKVTEKGKDVELRCDPISGHTALYWYRQSLGQGLEFLIYFQGNSAPDKSGLPSDRFSAERTGGSVSTLTIQRTQQEDSAVYLCASSLLGQGETGYTFGSGTRLTVV.

V usage is TRBV27 and J usage is TRBJ2-2, with D uncertain. The CDR3 is 13 amino acids. The germline CDR1 and CDR2 sequences are MNHEY and SMNVEV (reference sequence). Trimming stripped 0 bases from V and 6 bases from J, with 5 bases between. The chain's CDR3 is CASSLSVAGELFF. The CDR3 DNA reads as TGTGCCAGCAGTTTATCGGTAGCCGGGGAGCTGTTTTTT.

The rearrangement uses TRBV4-3 and TRBJ1-6; 8 bases fit TRBD1. The CDR3 is made up of 16 amino acids. Germline trimming cut 1 base from V and 4 bases from J; bases unmatched to any gene: 3. Germline-derived CDR1 and CDR2 are LGHNA and YSLEER. The CDR3 DNA reads as TGCGCCAGCAGCCAAGTCAGGACAGGGTATAATTCACCCCTCCACTTT. This encodes CASSQVRTGYNSPLHF.

This rearrangement joins TRBV5-6 to TRBJ2-1; D is perhaps TRBD2 (6 bases). Germline V gene lookup returns CDR1 SGHDT and CDR2 YYEEEE. The CDR3 is 15 residues long. Trimming took off 3 bases at V and 4 bases at J, with 14 bases between the two ends. CDR3 sequence: CASSSGGLPYNEQFF. The CDR3 nucleotides read TGTGCCAGCAGCTCCGGGGGTCTCCCATACAATGAGCAGTTCTTC.

The V gene is TRBV7-2, the J gene TRBJ1-2, with TRBD1 as a possible D gene (5 bases). Between the trimmed V and J ends, which lost 6 bases and 0 bases, there was a span of 17 bases. The CDR3 length is 16 residues. Germline CDR1 is SGHTA and CDR2 is FQGNSA. The CDR3 DNA reads as TGTGCCAGCAGGGCCCCCGCGGGGCGGACTAACTATGGCTACACCTTC. This translates into CASRAPAGRTNYGYTF.

This clone was seen only a few times. The chain links TRBV6-1 to TRBJ1-4, with TRBD1 matching over 9 bases. Losses at the gene ends were 5 bases for V and 6 bases for J; bases not matched to a gene: 4. This CDR3 has 14 amino acids. Looked up from germline, CDR1 is MNHNS and CDR2 is SASEGT. In DNA form, the CDR3 reads TGTGCCAGCAGTTTGACAGGGGGGGATGAAAAACTGTTTTTT. Translated, it gives CASSLTGGDEKLFF.

The rearrangement uses TRBV19 and TRBJ1-5; D is uncertain. The germline V and J ends were trimmed by 6 bases and 7 bases, with 16 bases remaining between them. This CDR3 has 14 amino acids. Germline lookup yields CDR1 LNHDA and CDR2 SQIVND (reference sequence). CDR3 in DNA: TGTGCCAGTAGCACCGGGCCGGGATTCCAGCCCCAGCATTTT. It is translated as CASSTGPGFQPQHF.

This clone was seen a few times. The chain links TRBV4-3 to TRBJ1-5; D is unclear. Trimming removed 1 base from V and 9 bases from J, with 13 bases in between. CDR3 size: 14 residues. The germline V gene has CDR1 LGHNA and CDR2 YSLEER. CDR3 nucleotide sequence: TGCGCCAGCAGCCAAGTCCAAGTGGGAGGGCCCCAGCATTTT. It codes for CASSQVQVGGPQHF.

The chain employs TRBV18 and TRBJ2-3; 8 bases map to TRBD1. This CDR3 contains 15 residues. From germline, CDR1 is KGHSH and CDR2 LQKENI. J gave up 4 bases and V 3 bases, and 6 bases lay outside the gene matches. This CDR3 reads CASSPGQGLADTQYF. CDR3 coding DNA: TGTGCCAGCTCACCCGGACAGGGTTTGGCAGATACGCAGTATTTT.

The chain is built from TRBV7-6 and TRBJ1-1; D possibly corresponds to TRBD1 (5 bases). The V gene's germline CDR1 is SGHVS and CDR2 FNYEAQ. CDR3 length: 14 residues. The V end was cut by 1 base, the J end by 0 bases, with 6 bases between. This CDR3 reads CASSLGGVNTEAFF. The CDR3 DNA reads as TGTGCCAGCAGCTTAGGGGGGGTGAACACTGAAGCTTTCTTT.

This rearrangement joins TRBV7-9 to TRBJ1-6; TRBD1 agrees at 7 bases. With 0 bases clipped from V and 0 bases from J, the junction kept 5 bases outside the gene matches. There are 18 residues in the CDR3. Germline V CDR1 and CDR2: SEHNR, FQNEAQ (reference sequence). The CDR3 sequence: CASSLALWTGSYNSPLHF. The CDR3 DNA reads TGTGCCAGCAGCTTAGCGCTATGGACAGGCTCCTATAATTCACCCCTCCACTTT.

Remarks on this clone: Its ends do not fully match the called genes, so a read error is possible. The chain combines TRBV10-3 with TRBJ1-5; TRBD1 might be the D (5 bases). This CDR3 is built from 13 residues. Germline values: CDR1 ENHRY, CDR2 SYGVKD. CDR3 DNA sequence: TGTGCCATCACCGAGACAGTCAATCAGCCCCAGAATTTT. Residues: CAITETVNQPQNF.